These 17 T cell receptor beta chains originate from one sample sequenced in a study of OX40 agonist ivuxolimab in advanced cancers. TCRdb's table, derived via immunoSEQ multiplex PCR, lists solely in-frame clones and lacks some. The sample lists over 8,000 clones; approximately 57% were seen once. The sample here was CD4+ or CD8+ T cells sorted from blood, taken in a trial of the OX40 agonist ivuxolimab. The source is an adult with an advanced solid tumor such as melanoma, head and neck, liver or kidney cancer.

The V and J genes are TRBV7-6 and TRBJ1-1; D is undetermined. Germline CDR1 and CDR2: SGHVS and FNYEAQ. This CDR3 contains 13 residues. Trimming took 3 bases from V and 7 from J, leaving 12 bases between them. CDR3 residues: CASSFGGRNEAFF. CDR3 in DNA: TGTGCCAGCAGCTTTGGCGGTCGCAATGAAGCTTTCTTT.

The chain combines TRBV12-2 with TRBJ2-5; TRBD2 reflects the table's D call only, with no check against the DNA. TRBV12-2 is listed as a pseudogene. The CDR3 extends over 13 amino acids. The CDR3 sequence: CASRLKTRETQYF. CDR3 coding DNA: TGTGCAAGTCGCTTAAAGACTCGAGAGACCCAGTACTTC.

This clone has a handful of counts. The V and J genes are TRBV4-1 and TRBJ2-1; 8 positions match TRBD2. The CDR3 is made up of 16 amino acids. V shed 5 bases and J 6 bases; nucleotides not matched to a gene: 12. Germline V gene data show CDR1 as MGHRA and CDR2 as YSYEKL. In DNA form, the CDR3 reads TGCGCCAGCAGCATCTATTATAGCGGGACGCGCAATGAGCAGTTCTTC. It translates to CASSIYYSGTRNEQFF.

The chain couples TRBV9 to TRBJ2-1; no clear D. The CDR3 contains 15 residues. The germline V gene has CDR1 SGDLS and CDR2 YYNGEE. V lost 4 bases, J lost 0 bases, and 11 bases lay in between. The CDR3 DNA is TGTGCCAGCAGCCTTAGGTTGAACTCCTACAATGAGCAGTTCTTC. Translation gives CASSLRLNSYNEQFF.

V and J are TRBV5-5 and TRBJ1-2; D might be TRBD1 (6 bases). The CDR3 is 15 residues long. From germline, CDR1 is SGHKS and CDR2 YYEKEE (reference sequence). V lost 0 bases and J lost 5, with 14 bases in between. This CDR3 reads CASSLDGGALYGYTF. CDR3 nucleotide sequence: TGTGCCAGCAGCTTGGACGGGGGCGCGCTGTATGGCTACACCTTC.

By its share, this clone is medium-sized. The chain carries TRBV28 and TRBJ2-7, with no clear D. CDR3 size: 12 residues. Germline V CDR1 and CDR2: MDHEN, SYDVKM. Trimming removed 5 bases from V and 3 bases from J, with 8 bases in between. Here the CDR3 DNA reads TGTGCCAGCAGTGACGTCAACTACGAGCAGTACTTC. Protein: CASSDVNYEQYF.

This chain connects TRBV28 to TRBJ2-1; either TRBD1 or TRBD2 may supply D (5 bases each). Trimming stripped 6 bases from V and 3 bases from J, with 15 bases between. CDR1 is MDHEN and CDR2 is SYDVKM in the germline V gene. This CDR3 is built from 15 residues. The CDR3 DNA reads as TGTGCCAGCAGCCTTGGGACCCAGGTCTACAATGAGCAGTTCTTC. Its protein is CASSLGTQVYNEQFF. Combining the CDR3 with reference TRBV28 and TRBJ2-1 gives the whole variable domain DVKVTQSSRYLVKRTGEKVFLECVQDMDHENMFWYRQDPGLGLRLIYFSYDVKMKEKGDIPEGYSVSREKKERFSLILESASTNQTSMYLCASSLGTQVYNEQFFGPGTRLTVL.

The J gene is TRBJ2-7, the V gene TRBV11-2, with D uncertain. CDR1 and CDR2 (germline): SGHAT, FQNNGV. V lost 1 base and J 5 bases, leaving 3 bases between the germline ends. The length of the CDR3 is 11 residues. In nucleotides, the CDR3 is TGTGCCAGCAGCTTAGTGAACGAGCAGTACTTC. Protein: CASSLVNEQYF. Complete variable domain (other parts from reference TRBV11-2 and TRBJ2-7): EAGVAQSPRYKIIEKRQSVAFWCNPISGHATLYWYQQILGQGPKLLIQFQNNGVVDDSQLPKDRFSAERLKGVDSTLKIQPAKLEDSAVYLCASSLVNEQYFGPGTRLTVT.

V usage is TRBV6-1 and J usage is TRBJ1-5; the match to TRBD1 covers 9 bases. Germline-derived CDR1 and CDR2 are MNHNS and SASEGT. The J segment lost 6 bases and the V segment lost 1 base, leaving 7 bases of the junction unmatched. CDR3 size: 16 residues. DNA for the CDR3: TGTGCCAGCAGTGAAGATAGGACAGGGGCAGGTCAGCCCCAGCATTTT. It encodes CASSEDRTGAGQPQHF.

This clone was seen only a few times. V is TRBV9 and J is TRBJ2-1; D perhaps matches TRBD2 (5 bases). V lost 4 bases and J 8 bases, leaving 16 bases between the germline ends. Germline CDR1 and CDR2: SGDLS and YYNGEE. This CDR3 region has 14 residues. The chain's CDR3 is CASSRSVDPDEQFF. CDR3 coding DNA: TGTGCCAGCAGCCGTAGCGTGGACCCCGATGAGCAGTTCTTC.

The rearrangement uses TRBV7-8 and TRBJ2-1; the match to TRBD2 covers 16 bases. The length of the CDR3 is 18 residues. Germline V gene lookup returns CDR1 SGHVS and CDR2 FQNEAQ. The V segment lost 3 bases and the J segment 4 bases; nucleotides outside the gene matches: 6. This CDR3 is CASSLGLAGGTLYNEQFF. CDR3 sequence (DNA): TGTGCCAGCAGCTTGGGACTAGCGGGAGGGACGCTATACAATGAGCAGTTCTTC. The whole variable domain, filled in from reference TRBV7-8 and TRBJ2-1, reads GAGVSQSPRYKVAKRGQDVALRCDPISGHVSLFWYQQALGQGPEFLTYFQNEAQLDKSGLPSDRFFAERPEGSVSTLKIQRTQQEDSAVYLCASSLGLAGGTLYNEQFFGPGTRLTVL.

The V call is TRBV27, the J call TRBJ1-4, with 7 bases lining up with TRBD1. The CDR3 runs 14 residues. The germline V gene has CDR1 MNHEY and CDR2 SMNVEV (reference sequence). V lost 8 bases, J lost 5 bases, and 8 bases stayed unmatched. For the CDR3, the DNA is TGTGCCAGCCGTTCGGGACAGAGGAATGAAAAACTGTTTTTT. Its translation is CASRSGQRNEKLFF.

The chain couples TRBV30 to TRBJ2-2, with 12 bases identical to TRBD2. This CDR3 is built from 16 residues. Germline V gene lookup returns CDR1 GTSNPN and CDR2 SVGIG (reference sequence). CDR3 amino acids: CVLGPSGRAGPGELFF. The CDR3 bases are TGTGTCTTAGGCCCTAGCGGGAGGGCCGGCCCCGGGGAGCTGTTTTTT.

This clone was observed a handful of times. The chain links TRBV18 to TRBJ2-1; TRBD2 might be the D (5 bases). Trimming cost V 3 bases and J 10 bases, with 16 bases left between them. From germline, CDR1 is KGHSH and CDR2 LQKENI. The length of the CDR3 is 14 residues. The CDR3 loop is CASSPDLLSREQFF. In DNA form, the CDR3 reads TGTGCCAGCTCACCGGACTTATTGTCACGCGAGCAGTTCTTC.

V gene TRBV7-6 combines with J gene TRBJ1-1; D is ambiguous. V lost 2 bases and J 4 bases, leaving 5 bases between the germline ends. This CDR3 has 12 residues. Germline V gene data show CDR1 as SGHVS and CDR2 as FNYEAQ. The CDR3 bases are TGTGCCAGCAGCTTACAAGCCACTGAAGCTTTCTTT. Residues: CASSLQATEAFF.

CDR3 protein: CASSDRGIGNEKLFF. Here the CDR3 DNA reads TGTGCCAGTAGTGACAGGGGCATCGGTAATGAAAAACTGTTTTTT. The rearrangement joins TRBV19 to TRBJ1-4; 8 bases fit TRBD1. CDR3 length: 15 residues. The germline V gene encodes CDR1 LNHDA and CDR2 SQIVND (reference sequence). The junction had 6 bases not matched to a gene; V was cut back by 5 bases and J by 4 bases.

V gene TRBV21-1 combines with J gene TRBJ1-1. TRBV21-1 is flagged as a pseudogene. The CDR3 totals 13 residues. The CDR3 region is CASSTRDAQWAFF. In DNA, the CDR3 is TGTGCCAGCAGCACCCGGGACGCCCAGTGGGCTTTCTTT.